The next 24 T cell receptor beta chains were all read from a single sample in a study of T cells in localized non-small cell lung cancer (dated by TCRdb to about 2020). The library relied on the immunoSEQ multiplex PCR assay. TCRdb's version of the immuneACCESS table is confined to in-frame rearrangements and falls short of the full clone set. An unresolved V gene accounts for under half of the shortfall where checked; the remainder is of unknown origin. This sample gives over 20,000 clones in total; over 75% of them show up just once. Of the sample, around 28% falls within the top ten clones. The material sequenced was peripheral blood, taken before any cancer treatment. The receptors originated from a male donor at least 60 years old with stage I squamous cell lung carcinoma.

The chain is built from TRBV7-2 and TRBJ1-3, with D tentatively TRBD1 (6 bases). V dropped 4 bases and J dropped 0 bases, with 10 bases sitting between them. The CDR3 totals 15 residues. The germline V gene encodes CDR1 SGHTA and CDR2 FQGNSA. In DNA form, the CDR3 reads TGTGCCAGCAGCTATAAGGGGGGCTCTGGAAACACCATATATTTT. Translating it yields CASSYKGGSGNTIYF.

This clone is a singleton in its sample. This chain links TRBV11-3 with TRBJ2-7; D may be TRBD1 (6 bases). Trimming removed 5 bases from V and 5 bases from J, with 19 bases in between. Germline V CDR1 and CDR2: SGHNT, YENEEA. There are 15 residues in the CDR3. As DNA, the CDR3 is TGTGCCAGCAGCCCTCAAGGGACATCCGGAGACGAGCAGTACTTC. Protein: CASSPQGTSGDEQYF. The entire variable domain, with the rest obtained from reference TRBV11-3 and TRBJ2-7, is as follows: EAGVVQSPRYKIIEKKQPVAFWCNPISGHNTLYWYLQNLGQGPELLIRYENEEAVDDSQLPKDRFSAERLKGVDSTLKIQPAELGDSAVYLCASSPQGTSGDEQYFGPGTRLTVT.

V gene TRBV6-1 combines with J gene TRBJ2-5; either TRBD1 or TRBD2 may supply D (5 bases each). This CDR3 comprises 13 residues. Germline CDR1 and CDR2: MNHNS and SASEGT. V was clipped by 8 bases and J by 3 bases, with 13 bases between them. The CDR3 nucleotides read TGTGCCAGCTCGAGGGGATTCGAAGAGACCCAGTACTTC. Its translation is CASSRGFEETQYF.

The CDR3 region has the DNA TGTGCCAGCAGCTCCATGGTGACAGGGGGGAACACTGAAGCTTTCTTT. Encoded protein: CASSSMVTGGNTEAFF. The chain combines TRBV7-2 with TRBJ1-1, with 9 bases fitting TRBD1. The germline gives CDR1 SGHTA, CDR2 FQGNSA. V lost 4 bases, J lost 1 base, and 7 bases stayed unmatched. CDR3 size: 16 residues.

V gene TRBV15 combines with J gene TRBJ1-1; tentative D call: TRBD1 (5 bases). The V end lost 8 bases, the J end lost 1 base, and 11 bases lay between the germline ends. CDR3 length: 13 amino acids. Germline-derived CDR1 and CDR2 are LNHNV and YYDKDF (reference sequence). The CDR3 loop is CATGAGGNTEAFF. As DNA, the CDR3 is TGTGCCACCGGGGCCGGGGGGAACACTGAAGCTTTCTTT. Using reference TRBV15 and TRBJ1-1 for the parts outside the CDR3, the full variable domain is DAMVIQNPRYQVTQFGKPVTLSCSQTLNHNVMYWYQQKSSQAPKLLFHYYDKDFNNEADTPDNFQSRRPNTSFCFLDIRSPGLGDTAMYLCATGAGGNTEAFFGQGTRLTVV.

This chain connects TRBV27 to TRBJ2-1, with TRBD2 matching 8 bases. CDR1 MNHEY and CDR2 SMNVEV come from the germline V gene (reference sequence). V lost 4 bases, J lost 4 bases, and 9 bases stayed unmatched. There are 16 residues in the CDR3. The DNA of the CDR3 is TGTGCCAGCAGTTCCCCTCGGGGGGGTACTTACAATGAGCAGTTCTTC. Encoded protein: CASSSPRGGTYNEQFF.

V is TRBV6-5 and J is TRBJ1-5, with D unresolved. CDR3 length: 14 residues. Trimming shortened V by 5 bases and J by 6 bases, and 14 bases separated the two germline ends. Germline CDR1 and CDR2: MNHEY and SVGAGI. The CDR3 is CASSEGAAAQPQHF. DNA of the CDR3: TGTGCCAGCAGTGAAGGCGCTGCGGCTCAGCCCCAGCATTTT.

CDR3: CASSLDLTGNTIYF. Here the CDR3 DNA reads TGCGCCAGCAGCTTGGATCTAACTGGAAACACCATATATTTT. The rearrangement joins TRBV5-1 to TRBJ1-3; no clear D. The CDR3 has 14 amino acids. Trimming took off 0 bases at V and 2 bases at J, with 6 bases between the two ends. The germline CDR1 and CDR2 sequences are SGHRS and YFSETQ.

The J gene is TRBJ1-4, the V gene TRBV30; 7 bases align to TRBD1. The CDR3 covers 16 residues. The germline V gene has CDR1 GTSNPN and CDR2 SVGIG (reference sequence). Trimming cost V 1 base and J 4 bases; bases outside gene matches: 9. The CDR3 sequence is CAWSAPWGQLNEKLFF. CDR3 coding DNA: TGTGCCTGGAGTGCCCCATGGGGACAGCTTAATGAAAAACTGTTTTTT.

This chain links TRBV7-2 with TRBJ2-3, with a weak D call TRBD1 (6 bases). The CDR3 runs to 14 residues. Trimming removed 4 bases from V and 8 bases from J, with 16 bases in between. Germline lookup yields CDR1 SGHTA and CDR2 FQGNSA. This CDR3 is CASSSQGFRSTQYF. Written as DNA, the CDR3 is TGTGCCAGCAGCTCACAGGGTTTTCGAAGTACGCAGTATTTT.

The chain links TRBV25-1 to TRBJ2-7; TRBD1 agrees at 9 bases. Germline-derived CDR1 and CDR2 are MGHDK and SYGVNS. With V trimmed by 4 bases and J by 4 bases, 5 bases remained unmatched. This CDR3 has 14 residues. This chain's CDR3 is CASSGPTGGYEQYF. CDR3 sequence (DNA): TGTGCCAGCAGTGGGCCGACAGGGGGATACGAGCAGTACTTC.

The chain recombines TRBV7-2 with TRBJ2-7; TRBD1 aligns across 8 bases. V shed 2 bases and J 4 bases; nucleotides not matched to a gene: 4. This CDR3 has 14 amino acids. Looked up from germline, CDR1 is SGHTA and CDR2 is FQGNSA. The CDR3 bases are TGTGCCAGCAGCTTAAGGAGACAGGGGTACGAGCAGTACTTC. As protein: CASSLRRQGYEQYF.

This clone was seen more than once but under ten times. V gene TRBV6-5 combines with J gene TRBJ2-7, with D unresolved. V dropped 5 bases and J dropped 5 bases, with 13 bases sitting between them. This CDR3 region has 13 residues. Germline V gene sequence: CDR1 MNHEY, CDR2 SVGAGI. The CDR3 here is CASSPQGPDEQYF. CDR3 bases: TGTGCCAGCAGTCCCCAAGGACCCGACGAGCAGTACTTC.

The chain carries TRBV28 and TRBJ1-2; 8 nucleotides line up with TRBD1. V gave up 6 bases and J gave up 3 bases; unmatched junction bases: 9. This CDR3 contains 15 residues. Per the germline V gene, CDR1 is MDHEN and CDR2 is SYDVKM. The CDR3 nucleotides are TGTGCCAGCAGGTCTACAGGGGGGAAGGACTATGGCTACACCTTC. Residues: CASRSTGGKDYGYTF.

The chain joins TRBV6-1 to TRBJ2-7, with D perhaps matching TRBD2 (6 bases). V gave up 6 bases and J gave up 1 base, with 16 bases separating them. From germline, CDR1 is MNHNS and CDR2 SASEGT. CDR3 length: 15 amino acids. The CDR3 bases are TGTGCCAGCAGAGTCGGTGGGGCGGGATCCTACGAGCAGTACTTC. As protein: CASRVGGAGSYEQYF.

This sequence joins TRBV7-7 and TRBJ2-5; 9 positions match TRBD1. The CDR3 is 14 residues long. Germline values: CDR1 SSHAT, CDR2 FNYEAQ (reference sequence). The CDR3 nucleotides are TGTGCTAGCGGCACAGGGGGCGGGCGAGAGACCCAGTACTTC. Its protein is CASGTGGGRETQYF.

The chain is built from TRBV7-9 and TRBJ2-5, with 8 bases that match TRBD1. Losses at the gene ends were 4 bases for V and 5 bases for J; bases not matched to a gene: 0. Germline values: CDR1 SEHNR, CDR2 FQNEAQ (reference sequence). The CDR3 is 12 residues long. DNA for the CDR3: TGTGCCAGCAGCTACAGGGGGGAGACCCAGTACTTC. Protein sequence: CASSYRGETQYF.

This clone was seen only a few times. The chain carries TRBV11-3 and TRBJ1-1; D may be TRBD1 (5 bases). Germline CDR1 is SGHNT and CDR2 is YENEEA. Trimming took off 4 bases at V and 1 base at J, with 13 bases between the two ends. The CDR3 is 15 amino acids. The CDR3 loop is CASSSNMDTNTEAFF. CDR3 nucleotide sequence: TGTGCCAGCAGCTCTAACATGGACACGAACACTGAAGCTTTCTTT.

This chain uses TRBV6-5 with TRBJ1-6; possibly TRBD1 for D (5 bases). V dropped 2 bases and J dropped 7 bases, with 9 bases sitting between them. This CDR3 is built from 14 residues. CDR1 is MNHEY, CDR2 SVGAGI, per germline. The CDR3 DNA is TGTGCCAGCAGTTACAGGGGCGCGAATTCACCCCTCCACTTT. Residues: CASSYRGANSPLHF.

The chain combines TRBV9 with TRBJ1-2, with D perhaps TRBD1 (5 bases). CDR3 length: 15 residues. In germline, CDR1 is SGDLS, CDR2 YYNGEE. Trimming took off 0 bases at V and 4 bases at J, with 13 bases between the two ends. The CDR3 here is CASSVGDSGSYGYTF. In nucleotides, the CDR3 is TGTGCCAGCAGCGTAGGGGACTCAGGGAGCTATGGCTACACCTTC.

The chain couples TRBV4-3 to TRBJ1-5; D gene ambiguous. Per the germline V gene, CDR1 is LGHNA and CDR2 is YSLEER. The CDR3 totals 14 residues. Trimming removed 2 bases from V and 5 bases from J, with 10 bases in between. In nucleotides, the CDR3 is TGCGCCAGCAGCCAAAAGCTATTAGATCAGCCCCAGCATTTT. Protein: CASSQKLLDQPQHF.

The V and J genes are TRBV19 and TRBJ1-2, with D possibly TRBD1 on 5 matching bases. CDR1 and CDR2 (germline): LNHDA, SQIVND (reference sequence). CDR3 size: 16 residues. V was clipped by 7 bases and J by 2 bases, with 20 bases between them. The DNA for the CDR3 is TGTGCCAGTATTAAAACGATTCAACGGGGGAACTATGGCTACACCTTC. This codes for CASIKTIQRGNYGYTF.

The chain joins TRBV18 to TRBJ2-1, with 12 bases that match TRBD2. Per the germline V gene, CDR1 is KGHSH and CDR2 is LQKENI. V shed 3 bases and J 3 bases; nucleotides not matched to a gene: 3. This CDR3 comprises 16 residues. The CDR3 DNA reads TGTGCCAGCTCACCCGGACTAGCGGGGATCTACAATGAGCAGTTCTTC. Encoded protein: CASSPGLAGIYNEQFF.

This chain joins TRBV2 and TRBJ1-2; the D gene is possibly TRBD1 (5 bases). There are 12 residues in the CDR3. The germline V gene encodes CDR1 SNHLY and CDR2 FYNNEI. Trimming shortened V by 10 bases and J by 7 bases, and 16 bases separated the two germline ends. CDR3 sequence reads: CATSQAPGGYTF. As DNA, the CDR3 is TGTGCCACCTCACAGGCGCCGGGTGGCTACACCTTC.